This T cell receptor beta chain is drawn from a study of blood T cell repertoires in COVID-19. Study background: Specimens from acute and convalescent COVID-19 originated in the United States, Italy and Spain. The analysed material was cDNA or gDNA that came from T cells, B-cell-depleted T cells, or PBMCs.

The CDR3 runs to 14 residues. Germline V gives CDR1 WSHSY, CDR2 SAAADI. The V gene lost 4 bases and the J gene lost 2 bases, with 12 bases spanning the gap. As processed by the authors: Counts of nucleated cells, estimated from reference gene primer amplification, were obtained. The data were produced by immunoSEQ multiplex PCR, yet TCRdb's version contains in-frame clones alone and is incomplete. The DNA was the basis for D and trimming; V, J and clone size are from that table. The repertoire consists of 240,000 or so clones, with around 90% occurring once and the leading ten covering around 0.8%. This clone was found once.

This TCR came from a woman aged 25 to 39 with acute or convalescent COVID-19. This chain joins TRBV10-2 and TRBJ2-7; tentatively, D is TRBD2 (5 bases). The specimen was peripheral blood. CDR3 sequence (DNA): TGCGCCAGCAGTGTTGCGGGTCGGGCCTACGAGCAGTACTTC. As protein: CASSVAGRAYEQYF.